A selection of T cell receptor beta chains follows, all from one sample in a study of blood T cell repertoires in COVID-19. TCRdb's table, derived via immunoSEQ multiplex PCR, lists solely in-frame clones and lacks some. The sample has 110,000 to 150,000 clones, roughly 88% seen once. Input material: peripheral blood. The receptors derive from a woman aged 45-65 years with acute or convalescent COVID-19. CDR3s leave out the opening cysteine and the closing phenylalanine or tryptophan.

v_call	j_call	cdr3_aa
TRBV6-5	TRBJ1-6	ASRAGGNSPLH
TRBV29-1	TRBJ2-3	SGELPLTDTQY
TRBV9	TRBJ1-4	ASSPLDARDHEKLF
TRBV7-3	TRBJ2-3	ASSLSGDTQY
TRBV9	TRBJ2-5	ASSVAGKETQY
TRBV7-9	TRBJ2-1	ASSPIAGDSSYNEQF
TRBV12-3/TRBV12-4	TRBJ1-2	ASSRLGYGYT
TRBV10-3	TRBJ2-7	ATSDTSYEQY
TRBV15	TRBJ1-2	ATSGDRGDYGYT
TRBV18	TRBJ1-5	ASSTGGVAPQH
TRBV5-1	TRBJ2-5	ASSLTVETQY
TRBV6-5	TRBJ2-1	ASRDSRWDEQF
TRBV11-3	TRBJ1-1	ASSYSTGEAF
TRBV6-1	TRBJ1-2	ASSEEVITYGYT
TRBV19	TRBJ1-1	ASSGQLNTEAF
TRBV28	TRBJ1-4	ATGDSGKKLF
TRBV2	TRBJ1-1	ASRWAGGFMNTEAF
TRBV5-1	TRBJ1-1	ASRLQSLTNTEAF
TRBV2	TRBJ2-5	ASSELAGKETQY
TRBV4-1	TRBJ1-1	ASSQGWDIITEAF
TRBV29-1	TRBJ2-5	SGGTGDQETQY
TRBV6-1	TRBJ1-6	ASSESPGQGRSPLH
TRBV19	TRBJ2-3	ASSIAHVDPGGTQY
TRBV7-3	TRBJ1-2	ASTVLRGTDGYT
TRBV5-1	TRBJ2-1	ASSFYTRGGHGNEQF
TRBV19	TRBJ1-1	ASSQRTRGLTTEAF
TRBV19	TRBJ1-5	ASSTTQTRTSGEH
TRBV5-1	TRBJ2-7	ASSSNPGLSNTAYEQY
TRBV19	TRBJ2-7	ASSIVPRQGYIYEQY
TRBV4-2	TRBJ1-5	ASSQMGQGLNQPQH
TRBV29-1	TRBJ1-1	SVEGTGGANTEAF
TRBV11-2	TRBJ2-4	ASSLNSGSQNIQY
TRBV7-2	TRBJ2-5	ASSAGGSSVGTQY
TRBV11-2	TRBJ1-2	ASSPDSYGYT
TRBV18	TRBJ1-1	ASSPGVGAEGTEAF
TRBV30	TRBJ1-4	AWSVPGSGEKLF
TRBV6-5	TRBJ1-4	ASIAGGGDTEKLF
TRBV7-9	TRBJ1-2	ASSLAEHRGRSGYT
TRBV9	TRBJ1-2	ASSVDLTPSRGYT
TRBV19	TRBJ1-1	ASSIPGLLNTEAF
TRBV9	TRBJ1-3	ASSVATAGGGNTIY
TRBV7-8	TRBJ2-1	ASSLTRRNEQF